These 26 T cell receptor beta chains share one sample of origin, sequenced in a study of shared clonotypes between healthy human individuals. The protocol was immunoSEQ multiplex PCR, while the TCRdb copy is restricted to in-frame clones and leaves out a portion. The sample shows hundreds of thousands of clones, over 95% of them seen only once. CD8 cells regarded as naive lacked CD45RO, were positively chosen for CCR7, and omitted terminally differentiated effector memory CD45RA+ cells. Sequencing used naive CD8+ T cells sorted from blood. The receptors shown here come from a young woman in good health.

The count of this clone is one. The chain links TRBV7-6 to TRBJ2-7; D unclear. The CDR3 is made up of 12 amino acids. V was pared by 4 bases and J by 5 bases, with 9 bases between. Germline CDR1 reads SGHVS; CDR2 reads FNYEAQ. CDR3 loop: CASSWSGDEQYF. In DNA form, the CDR3 reads TGTGCCAGCAGCTGGTCGGGCGACGAGCAGTACTTC.

The chain links TRBV19 to TRBJ2-2; D is tentatively TRBD1 or TRBD2 (6 bases each). This CDR3 has 15 amino acids. Germline lookup yields CDR1 LNHDA and CDR2 SQIVND (reference sequence). Trimming pared 5 bases from V and 5 bases from J, leaving 15 bases between. The CDR3 region has the DNA TGTGCCAGTAGTCACCCGACAGGAGGGACCGGGGAGCTGTTTTTT. This encodes CASSHPTGGTGELFF.

The gene calls are TRBV5-1 and TRBJ2-5, with D tentatively TRBD2 (5 bases). The CDR3 runs 15 residues. V was cut by 2 bases and J by 0 bases, with 11 bases left in between. Looked up from germline, CDR1 is SGHRS and CDR2 is YFSETQ. The CDR3 nucleotides read TGCGCCAGCAGCTTAGGACTGGAGTACCAAGAGACCCAGTACTTC. It encodes CASSLGLEYQETQYF.

The V and J genes are TRBV6-6 and TRBJ1-1, with D perhaps TRBD1 (6 bases). V gave up 0 bases and J gave up 0 bases, with 8 bases separating them. This CDR3 has 15 amino acids. The V gene's germline CDR1 is MNHNY and CDR2 SVGAGI (reference sequence). The CDR3 is CASSYSYRVNTEAFF. The CDR3 DNA follows: TGTGCCAGCAGTTACTCGTACAGGGTGAACACTGAAGCTTTCTTT.

The chain links TRBV19 to TRBJ2-7, with 7 bases lining up with TRBD2. Germline loops: CDR1 LNHDA, CDR2 SQIVND (reference sequence). After removal of 3 bases from V and 3 bases from J, the junction contained 5 bases not matched to a gene. This CDR3 is 14 amino acids long. The CDR3, as DNA: TGTGCCAGTAGTATGGGGCTAGCGGTCTACGAGCAGTACTTC. It yields the protein CASSMGLAVYEQYF. Based on the CDR3 plus reference TRBV19 and TRBJ2-7, the full variable domain is DGGITQSPKYLFRKEGQNVTLSCEQNLNHDAMYWYRQDPGQGLRLIYYSQIVNDFQKGDIAEGYSVSREKKESFPLTVTSAQKNPTAFYLCASSMGLAVYEQYFGPGTRLTVT.

This clone has only one observation. The gene calls are TRBV4-1 and TRBJ1-2; D is uncertain. The CDR3 has 15 residues. CDR1 is MGHRA and CDR2 is YSYEKL in the germline V gene. Deletions cut 1 base from V and 2 bases from J, with 11 bases between. CDR3 DNA sequence: TGCGCCAGCAGCCAAGTTTCCGGTTTAAACTATGGCTACACCTTC. This sequence encodes CASSQVSGLNYGYTF.

DNA of the CDR3: TGTGCCAGCAGCGCGAACTTAAATGAAAAACTGTTTTTT. Its protein product is CASSANLNEKLFF. The rearrangement joins TRBV7-9 to TRBJ1-4, with D unresolved. V shed 5 bases and J shed 5 bases, with 9 bases lying between them. The CDR3 covers 13 residues. The V gene's germline CDR1 is SEHNR and CDR2 FQNEAQ (reference sequence).

The genes are TRBV6-5 and TRBJ1-4; D unclear. This CDR3 is built from 13 residues. Looked up from germline, CDR1 is MNHEY and CDR2 is SVGAGI. Between the trimmed V and J ends, which lost 10 bases and 4 bases, there was a span of 13 bases. CDR3 sequence (DNA): TGTGCCATTGGGGTGGGAGTTAATGAAAAACTGTTTTTT. This translates into CAIGVGVNEKLFF.

A note on this clone: Other nucleotide sequences in the sample specify the same CDR3. This sequence joins TRBV10-2 and TRBJ2-2; D remains unclear. The CDR3 runs to 13 residues. Germline lookup yields CDR1 WSHSY and CDR2 SAAADI. V shed 7 bases and J shed 0 bases, with 6 bases lying between them. CDR3 in DNA: TGCGCCAGCATTGGGCCGAACACCGGGGAGCTGTTTTTT. Translated: CASIGPNTGELFF.

V and J are TRBV11-2 and TRBJ2-2; D is perhaps TRBD1 or TRBD2 (6 bases each). Germline-derived CDR1 and CDR2 are SGHAT and FQNNGV. The CDR3 covers 15 residues. Trimming pared 5 bases from V and 1 base from J, leaving 11 bases between. This chain's CDR3 is CASSPRGENTGELFF. CDR3 in DNA: TGTGCCAGCAGCCCTAGGGGGGAGAACACCGGGGAGCTGTTTTTT.

The CDR3 DNA reads TGTGCCAGCAGCTTAGTGCCTCGGGGGACAACTATCTATGGCTACACCTTC. Protein: CASSLVPRGTTIYGYTF. The chain combines TRBV7-8 with TRBJ1-2; D is possibly TRBD1 (6 bases). This CDR3 region has 17 residues. Germline V CDR1 and CDR2: SGHVS, FQNEAQ. Trimming shortened V by 1 base and J by 4 bases, and 19 bases separated the two germline ends.

This chain connects TRBV27 to TRBJ2-7, with TRBD2 as a possible D gene (6 bases). The CDR3 totals 13 residues. Deletions cut 0 bases from V and 6 bases from J, with 9 bases between. Per germline, CDR1 MNHEY and CDR2 SMNVEV (reference sequence). CDR3: CASSLSGGFEQYF. The CDR3 DNA follows: TGTGCCAGCAGTTTATCTGGAGGGTTCGAGCAGTACTTC.

This clone was recorded once. The chain is built from TRBV6-5 and TRBJ1-2; TRBD1 might be the D (5 bases). Trimming took 2 bases from V and 5 from J, leaving 15 bases between them. CDR3 length equals 15 residues. CDR1 and CDR2 from the germline V gene are MNHEY and SVGAGI. The CDR3 nucleotides read TGTGCCAGCAGTTACACGGCAGGGAGTGTTTATGGCTACACCTTC. It codes for CASSYTAGSVYGYTF.

The chain employs TRBV28 and TRBJ2-1, with TRBD2 identical over 10 bases. Germline CDR1 reads MDHEN; CDR2 reads SYDVKM. The CDR3 runs to 17 residues. After removal of 5 bases from V and 4 bases from J, the junction contained 11 bases not matched to a gene. CDR3 loop: CASSKLAGLSVYNEQFF. In DNA, the CDR3 is TGTGCCAGCAGTAAACTAGCGGGATTATCGGTTTACAATGAGCAGTTCTTC.

The chain joins TRBV7-9 to TRBJ1-4; 10 nucleotides align to TRBD1. The CDR3 is made up of 16 amino acids. Trimming took 4 bases from V and 6 from J; bases not matched to a gene: 8. The germline V gene has CDR1 SEHNR and CDR2 FQNEAQ (reference sequence). CDR3 protein: CASSSTGGATDEKLFF. The CDR3 DNA is TGTGCCAGCAGCTCGACAGGGGGCGCCACGGATGAAAAACTGTTTTTT.

The V gene is TRBV5-1, the J gene TRBJ2-3, with D perhaps matching TRBD1 or TRBD2 (5 bases each). V was shortened by 5 bases and J by 3 bases, with 19 bases between the two germline ends. This CDR3 contains 16 residues. The germline V gene has CDR1 SGHRS and CDR2 YFSETQ. This CDR3 reads CASRRGDHAPTDTQYF. The CDR3 nucleotides are TGCGCCAGCAGGAGAGGGGACCATGCGCCGACAGATACGCAGTATTTT.

The chain combines TRBV5-1 with TRBJ1-3; D gene ambiguous. The V gene's germline CDR1 is SGHRS and CDR2 YFSETQ. CDR3 size: 16 residues. The V gene lost 0 bases and the J gene lost 0 bases, with 10 bases spanning the gap. CDR3 loop: CASSLAGSFSGNTIYF. The CDR3 coding sequence is TGCGCCAGCAGCTTGGCTGGCAGCTTCTCTGGAAACACCATATATTTT.

This clone was picked up one time. The rearrangement uses TRBV7-9 and TRBJ2-7; perhaps TRBD2 as D (6 bases). The ends were cut back, 3 bases at V and 1 base at J, with 13 bases in the middle. The CDR3 length is 15 residues. Germline V lookup: CDR1 SEHNR, CDR2 FQNEAQ (reference sequence). DNA of the CDR3: TGTGCCAGCAGCTTCAGACGGGAGATGTCCTACGAGCAGTACTTC. The encoded protein is CASSFRREMSYEQYF.

This chain connects TRBV10-3 to TRBJ1-1; D might be TRBD1 (6 bases). Germline V gene sequence: CDR1 ENHRY, CDR2 SYGVKD. Trimming removed 6 bases from V and 0 bases from J, with 14 bases in between. This CDR3 has 15 residues. The chain's CDR3 is CAISKRQVLNTEAFF. The CDR3 DNA follows: TGTGCCATCAGCAAACGACAGGTACTGAACACTGAAGCTTTCTTT.

About this clone itself: The sample contains more than one DNA sequence encoding this CDR3. The chain joins TRBV19 to TRBJ2-7; maybe TRBD1 (5 bases). V was pared by 0 bases and J by 3 bases, with 6 bases between. From germline, CDR1 is LNHDA and CDR2 SQIVND (reference sequence). This CDR3 has 13 residues. DNA of the CDR3: TGTGCCAGTAGTATAGACGACAGCTACGAGCAGTACTTC. Translating it yields CASSIDDSYEQYF.

V gene TRBV7-9 combines with J gene TRBJ2-2, with D tentatively TRBD2 (5 bases). The CDR3 extends over 15 amino acids. The germline gives CDR1 SEHNR, CDR2 FQNEAQ (reference sequence). V lost 5 bases, J lost 7 bases, and 17 bases lay in between. The CDR3 loop reads CASSGHVGALGELFF. The CDR3 DNA sequence: TGTGCCAGCAGCGGGCACGTGGGAGCGCTCGGGGAGCTGTTTTTT. The whole variable domain, remainder taken from reference TRBV7-9 and TRBJ2-2, is DTGVSQNPRHKITKRGQNVTFRCDPISEHNRLYWYRQTLGQGPEFLTYFQNEAQLEKSRLLSDRFSAERPKGSFSTLEIQRTEQGDSAMYLCASSGHVGALGELFFGEGSRLTVL.

The rearrangement uses TRBV5-1 and TRBJ2-3; 10 bases line up with TRBD2. Germline V gene lookup returns CDR1 SGHRS and CDR2 YFSETQ. The CDR3 consists of 15 residues. V lost 5 bases, J lost 1 base, and 4 bases stayed unmatched. CDR3: CASRDGTSGTDTQYF. The DNA of the CDR3 is TGCGCCAGCAGGGACGGGACTAGCGGCACAGATACGCAGTATTTT.

The rearrangement links TRBV7-9 to TRBJ2-7; 12 nucleotides align to TRBD1. This CDR3 spans 15 amino acids. Per the germline V gene, CDR1 is SEHNR and CDR2 is FQNEAQ (reference sequence). The trim removed 6 bases at V and 3 bases at J, leaving 6 bases unmatched. CDR3 nucleotides: TGTGCCAGCAGGCAGGGACAGGGGGCCAACTACGAGCAGTACTTC. This encodes CASRQGQGANYEQYF.

The chain links TRBV4-1 to TRBJ2-7; 8 positions match TRBD1. This CDR3 has 15 amino acids. Unmatched junction bases numbered 10, after V lost 6 bases and J lost 3 bases. From germline, CDR1 is MGHRA and CDR2 YSYEKL. CDR3 in amino acids: CASSQQGDGYYEQYF. CDR3 nucleotides: TGCGCCAGCAGTCAACAGGGGGACGGGTACTACGAGCAGTACTTC.

The chain is built from TRBV19 and TRBJ2-7; possibly TRBD2 for D (6 bases). This CDR3 contains 19 residues. V was pared by 8 bases and J by 4 bases, with 33 bases between. CDR1 and CDR2 from the germline V gene are LNHDA and SQIVND (reference sequence). The CDR3 loop reads CASSQALVGAAGRGYEQYF. The CDR3 DNA is TGTGCCAGTTCCCAAGCCCTCGTCGGGGCGGCGGGAAGGGGATACGAGCAGTACTTC.

The CDR3 region has the DNA TGTGCCAGCAGCCCCGGGATGTTGCGGGACAGGGCGTCCTACGAGCAGTACTTC. It specifies CASSPGMLRDRASYEQYF. The chain joins TRBV5-6 to TRBJ2-7, with 9 bases identical to TRBD1. The length of the CDR3 is 18 residues. CDR1 and CDR2 (germline): SGHDT, YYEEEE. With 4 bases clipped from V and 1 base from J, the junction kept 15 bases outside the gene matches.